The 8 T cell receptor beta chains below were found in one sample sequenced in a study of cytomegalovirus exposure and HLA in healthy donors. 13 Jbeta primers and 60 Vbeta primers were used for the PCR. The table came from immunoSEQ multiplex PCR; TCRdb's copy has only in-frame clones and leaves some out. The table has 150,000 to 200,000 clones, 65% to 90% seen once. Material for sequencing was PBMCs. The receptors stem from a girl aged 2 to 9 in good health and CMV-seropositive.

CDR3: CASSLGGSLDEQYF. The CDR3 DNA is TGTGCCAGCAGCTTAGGTGGCTCCTTGGACGAGCAGTACTTC. The chain carries TRBV7-9 and TRBJ2-7; D remains ambiguous. The germline gives CDR1 SEHNR, CDR2 FQNEAQ (reference sequence). Trimming removed 1 base from V and 5 bases from J, with 12 bases in between. The CDR3 runs 14 residues. Based on the CDR3 plus reference TRBV7-9 and TRBJ2-7, the full variable domain is DTGVSQNPRHKITKRGQNVTFRCDPISEHNRLYWYRQTLGQGPEFLTYFQNEAQLEKSRLLSDRFSAERPKGSFSTLEIQRTEQGDSAMYLCASSLGGSLDEQYFGPGTRLTVT.

This chain links TRBV6-1 with TRBJ1-4, with 7 bases matching TRBD1. There are 14 residues in the CDR3. Germline loops: CDR1 MNHNS, CDR2 SASEGT. The trim removed 8 bases at V and 0 bases at J, leaving 3 bases unmatched. The CDR3 reads CASGDSTTNEKLFF. CDR3 coding DNA: TGTGCCAGCGGGGACAGCACAACTAATGAAAAACTGTTTTTT.

The gene calls are TRBV6-5 and TRBJ2-7; tentatively, D is TRBD1 (7 bases). This CDR3 is built from 15 residues. Germline CDR1 reads MNHEY; CDR2 reads SVGAGI. The V end lost 7 bases, the J end lost 3 bases, and 19 bases lay between the germline ends. CDR3 loop: CASKPQGQGGYEQYF. CDR3 in DNA: TGTGCCAGCAAACCCCAGGGGCAGGGGGGCTACGAGCAGTACTTC.

V usage is TRBV28 and J usage is TRBJ2-7; 10 nucleotides line up with TRBD2. The CDR3 consists of 14 residues. Losses at the gene ends were 5 bases for V and 7 bases for J; bases not matched to a gene: 8. Germline V gene sequence: CDR1 MDHEN, CDR2 SYDVKM. CDR3 protein: CASSVLAGDCEQYF. CDR3 DNA: TGTGCCAGCAGTGTCCTAGCGGGAGATTGTGAGCAGTACTTC. Full variable domain (outside the CDR3, taken from reference TRBV28 and TRBJ2-7): DVKVTQSSRYLVKRTGEKVFLECVQDMDHENMFWYRQDPGLGLRLIYFSYDVKMKEKGDIPEGYSVSREKKERFSLILESASTNQTSMYLCASSVLAGDCEQYFGPGTRLTVT.

The chain employs TRBV27 and TRBJ2-1, with TRBD1 matching 8 bases. The germline V gene encodes CDR1 MNHEY and CDR2 SMNVEV (reference sequence). The CDR3 has 19 residues. J gave up 7 bases and V 7 bases, and 24 bases lay outside the gene matches. This CDR3 is CASKLENLGTGMRANEQFF. The DNA of the CDR3 is TGTGCCAGCAAACTGGAAAACTTAGGGACAGGCATGCGGGCTAATGAGCAGTTCTTC.

The rearrangement uses TRBV10-3 and TRBJ2-7; 10 positions match TRBD1. CDR3 length: 15 residues. Germline V CDR1 and CDR2: ENHRY, SYGVKD. The trim removed 11 bases at V and 4 bases at J, leaving 14 bases unmatched. As DNA, the CDR3 is TGTGCCTCAGAGGCTCGGGACAGGGGTTTGTACGAGCAGTACTTC. Its protein product is CASEARDRGLYEQYF.

The J gene is TRBJ2-7, the V gene TRBV19, with a tentative D call TRBD1 (6 bases). The CDR3 length is 14 residues. The germline V gene has CDR1 LNHDA and CDR2 SQIVND (reference sequence). Trimming removed 5 bases at V and 0 bases at J, with 11 bases between. This CDR3 reads CASSVTGSSYEQYF. The DNA for the CDR3 is TGTGCCAGTAGTGTAACAGGGTCCTCCTACGAGCAGTACTTC.

The rearrangement links TRBV4-2 to TRBJ2-7; TRBD1 agrees at 7 bases. The CDR3 runs 14 residues. J was trimmed by 5 bases and V by 1 base; bases with no gene match: 5. Germline lookup yields CDR1 LGHNA and CDR2 YNFKEQ. The CDR3 sequence: CASSQGTGVDEQYF. As DNA, the CDR3 is TGTGCCAGCAGCCAAGGGACAGGAGTAGACGAGCAGTACTTC.